These 10 T cell receptor beta chains came from one sample sequenced in a study of shared T cell receptors in the human thymus. The assay was immunoSEQ multiplex PCR, and TCRdb's table has in-frame clones only and misses some. The top ten hold roughly 0.01% of the sample, which has some 760,000 clones, over 75% seen once. These records were also assigned to another study, of human thymus T cells.

Input material: thymocytes. The receptors come from a girl under three years old with a congenital heart defect.

The chain joins TRBV6-1 to TRBJ1-6, with D perhaps TRBD1 (6 bases). V dropped 5 bases and J dropped 4 bases, with 12 bases sitting between them. Per germline, CDR1 MNHNS and CDR2 SASEGT. The CDR3 runs to 15 residues. CDR3 sequence: CASSQSGQYNSPLHF. The CDR3 DNA sequence: TGTGCCAGCAGTCAATCAGGACAGTATAATTCACCCCTCCACTTT.

The J gene is TRBJ1-2, the V gene TRBV5-5, with TRBD1 identical over 9 bases. The trim removed 1 base at V and 4 bases at J, leaving 20 bases unmatched. Germline V gene lookup returns CDR1 SGHKS and CDR2 YYEKEE (reference sequence). The CDR3 extends over 20 amino acids. The CDR3 coding sequence is TGTGCCAGCAGCTTGTCTTCTGTCCCCCGGGACAGGGATTTTCTCTATGGCTACACCTTC. It yields the protein CASSLSSVPRDRDFLYGYTF. The whole variable domain, filled in from reference TRBV5-5 and TRBJ1-2, reads DAGVTQSPTHLIKTRGQQVTLRCSPISGHKSVSWYQQVLGQGPQFIFQYYEKEERGRGNFPDRFSARQFPNYSSELNVNALLLGDSALYLCASSLSSVPRDRDFLYGYTFGSGTRLTVV.

The J gene is TRBJ2-3, the V gene TRBV6-1, with TRBD2 identical over 7 bases. Germline values: CDR1 MNHNS, CDR2 SASEGT. The CDR3 runs to 17 residues. V shed 4 bases, J shed 4 bases, and the junction held 14 bases outside the gene matches. CDR3 protein: CASSGGGRGPRADTQYF. The CDR3 region has the DNA TGTGCCAGCAGTGGGGGAGGGCGGGGACCACGCGCAGATACGCAGTATTTT.

The CDR3 region is CASSEAPGRFEQFF. In nucleotides, the CDR3 is TGTGCCAGCAGTGAAGCACCCGGGAGGTTTGAGCAGTTCTTC. The chain couples TRBV2 to TRBJ2-1, with TRBD2 matching over 7 bases. CDR1 and CDR2 (germline): SNHLY, FYNNEI. The V segment lost 0 bases and the J segment 9 bases; nucleotides outside the gene matches: 5. The CDR3 has 14 amino acids.

DNA for the CDR3: TGCGCCAGCAGTGGACTGGTTCGGGTATCCCTTGAGGGAGACTTAGATACGCAGTATTTT. Protein: CASSGLVRVSLEGDLDTQYF. The V and J genes are TRBV10-2 and TRBJ2-3, with a possible D match to TRBD2 (5 bases). The V gene's germline CDR1 is WSHSY and CDR2 SAAADI. This CDR3 region has 20 residues. V lost 4 bases to trimming and J lost 5 bases, with 31 bases between them.

The chain combines TRBV27 with TRBJ2-7; 7 nucleotides line up with TRBD2. CDR3 size: 14 residues. V lost 9 bases, J lost 2 bases, and 10 bases stayed unmatched. Looked up from germline, CDR1 is MNHEY and CDR2 is SMNVEV (reference sequence). The CDR3 reads CARAGVGLPYEQYF. In DNA, the CDR3 is TGTGCCAGGGCGGGGGTGGGGCTACCCTACGAGCAGTACTTC.

V is TRBV9 and J is TRBJ1-6; no reliable D call. The CDR3 is 17 residues long. Germline V gives CDR1 SGDLS, CDR2 YYNGEE. The germline V and J ends were trimmed by 4 bases and 6 bases, with 20 bases remaining between them. DNA of the CDR3: TGTGCCAGCAGCTCCCTCCCCGTCCCGTCCCGTAATTCACCCCTCCACTTT. Its translation: CASSSLPVPSRNSPLHF.

V and J are TRBV5-4 and TRBJ2-4; the D is unclear. CDR3 length: 14 amino acids. V lost 1 base to trimming and J lost 0 bases, with 5 bases between them. CDR1 is SGHNT and CDR2 is YYREEE in the germline V gene (reference sequence). The CDR3 spells CASSLQKAKNIQYF. Written as DNA, the CDR3 is TGTGCCAGCAGCTTGCAGAAAGCCAAAAACATTCAGTACTTC.

The V and J genes are TRBV6-5 and TRBJ2-5; 8 bases match TRBD2. This CDR3 is 16 amino acids long. Germline V gene lookup returns CDR1 MNHEY and CDR2 SVGAGI. J lost 5 bases, V lost 4 bases, and 12 bases had no gene match. CDR3 in amino acids: CASSCLLAGDRETQYF. Written as DNA, the CDR3 is TGTGCCAGCAGTTGCCTCCTAGCGGGCGACCGGGAGACCCAGTACTTC.

V and J are TRBV29-1 and TRBJ2-5; 9 bases are shared with TRBD2. CDR1 SQVTM and CDR2 ANQGSEA come from the germline V gene. The junction had 13 bases not matched to a gene; V was cut back by 5 bases and J by 3 bases. There are 16 residues in the CDR3. CDR3 DNA: TGCAGCGTTCCCCACTTTAGGGCGGGGGGGAAAGAGACCCAGTACTTC. This gives the protein CSVPHFRAGGKETQYF.